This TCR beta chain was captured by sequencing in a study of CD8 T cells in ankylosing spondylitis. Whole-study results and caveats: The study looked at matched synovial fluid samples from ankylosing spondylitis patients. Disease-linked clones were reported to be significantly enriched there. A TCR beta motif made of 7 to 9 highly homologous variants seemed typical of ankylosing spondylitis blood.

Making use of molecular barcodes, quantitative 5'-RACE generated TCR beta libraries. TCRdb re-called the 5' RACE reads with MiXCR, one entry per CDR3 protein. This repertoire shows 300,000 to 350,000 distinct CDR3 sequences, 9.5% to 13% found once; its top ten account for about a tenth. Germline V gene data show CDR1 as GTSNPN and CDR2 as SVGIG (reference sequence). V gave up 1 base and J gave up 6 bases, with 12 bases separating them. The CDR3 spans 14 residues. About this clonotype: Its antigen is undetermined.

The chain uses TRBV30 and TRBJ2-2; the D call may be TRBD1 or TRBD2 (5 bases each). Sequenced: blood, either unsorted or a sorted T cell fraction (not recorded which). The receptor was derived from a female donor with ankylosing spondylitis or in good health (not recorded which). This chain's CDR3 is CAWSGGPAPGELFF. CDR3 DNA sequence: TGTGCCTGGAGTGGGGGACCGGCCCCCGGGGAGCTGTTTTTT.